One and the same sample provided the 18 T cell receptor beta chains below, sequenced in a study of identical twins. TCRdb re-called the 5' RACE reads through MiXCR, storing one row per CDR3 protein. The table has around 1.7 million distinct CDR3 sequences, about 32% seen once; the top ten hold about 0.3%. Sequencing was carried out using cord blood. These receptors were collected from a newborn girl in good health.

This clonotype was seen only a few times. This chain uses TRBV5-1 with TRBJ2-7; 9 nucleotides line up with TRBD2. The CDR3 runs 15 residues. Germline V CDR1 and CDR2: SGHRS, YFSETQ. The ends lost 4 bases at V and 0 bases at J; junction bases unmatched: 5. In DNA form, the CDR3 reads TGCGCCAGCAGCAATATAGCGGGAGCCTCCTACGAGCAGTACTTC. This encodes CASSNIAGASYEQYF. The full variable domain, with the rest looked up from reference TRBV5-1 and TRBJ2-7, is KAGVTQTPRYLIKTRGQQVTLSCSPISGHRSVSWYQQTPGQGLQFLFEYFSETQRNKGNFPGRFSGRQFSNSRSEMNVSTLELGDSALYLCASSNIAGASYEQYFGPGTRLTVT.

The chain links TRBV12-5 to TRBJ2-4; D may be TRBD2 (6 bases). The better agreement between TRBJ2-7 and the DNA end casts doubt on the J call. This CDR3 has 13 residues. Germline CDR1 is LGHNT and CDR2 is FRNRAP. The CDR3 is CASGALRRVEQYF. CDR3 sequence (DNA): TGTGCTAGTGGCGCCCTTAGGAGGGTCGAGCAGTACTTC.

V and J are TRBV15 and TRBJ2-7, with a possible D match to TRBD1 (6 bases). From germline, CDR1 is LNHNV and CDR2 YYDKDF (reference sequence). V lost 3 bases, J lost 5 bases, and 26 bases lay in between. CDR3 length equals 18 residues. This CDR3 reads CATSRGEIFVRGLNEQYF. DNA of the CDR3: TGTGCCACCAGCAGGGGGGAGATATTTGTCAGGGGTTTAAACGAGCAGTACTTC.

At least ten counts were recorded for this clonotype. CDR3 in DNA: TGTGCCAGCAGCTTAAGGATGAACACTGAAGCTTTCTTT. This codes for CASSLRMNTEAFF. The chain links TRBV12-3 or TRBV12-4 to TRBJ1-1; the D is unclear. The V gene lost 6 bases and the J gene lost 0 bases, with 8 bases spanning the gap. The CDR3 loop spans 13 amino acids.

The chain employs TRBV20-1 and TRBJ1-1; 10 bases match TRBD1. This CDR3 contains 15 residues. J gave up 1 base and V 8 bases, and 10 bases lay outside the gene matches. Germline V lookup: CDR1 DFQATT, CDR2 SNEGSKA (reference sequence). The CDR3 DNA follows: TGCAGTACCCGGGACAGGGGTAGGGGGAACACTGAAGCTTTCTTT. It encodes CSTRDRGRGNTEAFF.

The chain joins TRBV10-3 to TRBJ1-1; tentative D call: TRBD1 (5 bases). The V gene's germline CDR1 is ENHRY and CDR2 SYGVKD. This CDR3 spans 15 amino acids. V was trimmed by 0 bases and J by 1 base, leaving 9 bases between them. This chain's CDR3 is CAISESGVANTEAFF. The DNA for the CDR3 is TGTGCCATCAGTGAGTCGGGGGTGGCGAACACTGAAGCTTTCTTT.

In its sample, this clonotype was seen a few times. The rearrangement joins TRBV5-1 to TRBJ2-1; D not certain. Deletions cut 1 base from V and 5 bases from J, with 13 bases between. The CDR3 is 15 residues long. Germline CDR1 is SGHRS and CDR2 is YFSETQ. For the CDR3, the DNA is TGCGCCAGCAGCTTGATGGGAACCAAAAACAATGAGCAGTTCTTC. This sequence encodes CASSLMGTKNNEQFF.

The CDR3 sequence is CSARDSRLTEAFF. DNA of the CDR3: TGCAGTGCTAGAGACTCCCGGCTCACTGAAGCTTTCTTT. The chain employs TRBV20-1 and TRBJ1-1; no reliable D call. Per germline, CDR1 DFQATT and CDR2 SNEGSKA (reference sequence). Trimming shortened V by 0 bases and J by 4 bases, and 9 bases separated the two germline ends. The CDR3 sequence is 13 residues long.

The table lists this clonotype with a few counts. The CDR3 protein is CASSNPQGTEAFF. The CDR3 nucleotides are TGTGCCAGCAGTAACCCACAGGGCACTGAAGCTTTCTTT. This rearrangement joins TRBV6-6 to TRBJ1-1; perhaps TRBD1 as D (6 bases). This CDR3 comprises 13 residues. CDR1 is MNHNY and CDR2 is SVGAGI in the germline V gene (reference sequence). With 5 bases removed from V and 4 bases from J, the gap between germline ends came to 11 bases.

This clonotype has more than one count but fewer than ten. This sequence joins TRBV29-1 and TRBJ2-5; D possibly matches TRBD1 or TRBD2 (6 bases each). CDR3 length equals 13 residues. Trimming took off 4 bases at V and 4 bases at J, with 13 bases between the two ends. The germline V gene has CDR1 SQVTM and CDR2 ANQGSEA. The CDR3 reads CSVVRGRRETQYF. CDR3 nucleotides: TGCAGCGTTGTACGGGGGCGGAGAGAGACCCAGTACTTC.

Here the CDR3 DNA reads TGTGCCAGCAGTTTATTCGGGACAGGGAGCTCCGAGCAGTACTTC. Amino acids: CASSLFGTGSSEQYF. V is TRBV27 and J is TRBJ2-7, with 9 bases fitting TRBD1. After removal of 1 base from V and 6 bases from J, the junction contained 7 bases not matched to a gene. Germline CDR1 and CDR2: MNHEY and SMNVEV (reference sequence). The CDR3 has 15 residues.

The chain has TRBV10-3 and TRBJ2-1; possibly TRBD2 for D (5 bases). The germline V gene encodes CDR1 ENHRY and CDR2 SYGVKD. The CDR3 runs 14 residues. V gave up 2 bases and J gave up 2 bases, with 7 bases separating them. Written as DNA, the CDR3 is TGTGCCATCAGTGAGCGGACTCCCTACAATGAGCAGTTCTTC. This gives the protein CAISERTPYNEQFF.

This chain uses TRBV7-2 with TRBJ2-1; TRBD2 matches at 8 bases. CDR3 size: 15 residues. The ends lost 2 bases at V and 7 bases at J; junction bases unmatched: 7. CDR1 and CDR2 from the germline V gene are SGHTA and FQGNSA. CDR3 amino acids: CASSLSLAGSNEQFF. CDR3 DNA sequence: TGTGCCAGCAGCTTATCGCTAGCGGGCTCAAATGAGCAGTTCTTC.

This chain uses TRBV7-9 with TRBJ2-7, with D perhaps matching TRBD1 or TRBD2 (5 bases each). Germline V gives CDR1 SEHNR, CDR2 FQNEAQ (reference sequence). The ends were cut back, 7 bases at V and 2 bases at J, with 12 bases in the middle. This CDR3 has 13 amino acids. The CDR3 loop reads CASTGTSPYEQYF. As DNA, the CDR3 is TGTGCCAGCACCGGGACCTCCCCCTACGAGCAGTACTTC.

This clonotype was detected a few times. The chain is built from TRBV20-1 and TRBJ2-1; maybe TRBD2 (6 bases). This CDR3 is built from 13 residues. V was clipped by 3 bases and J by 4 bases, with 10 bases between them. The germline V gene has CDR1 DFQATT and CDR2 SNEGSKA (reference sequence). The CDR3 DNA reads TGCAGTGCTAGGGACTACCTTTACAATGAGCAGTTCTTC. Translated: CSARDYLYNEQFF.

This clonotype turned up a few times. This CDR3 reads CASSFGAGLGSYNEQFF. CDR3 in DNA: TGTGCCAGCAGCTTTGGCGCGGGACTAGGCTCCTACAATGAGCAGTTCTTC. The rearrangement joins TRBV11-3 to TRBJ2-1; the match to TRBD2 covers 8 bases. Germline values: CDR1 SGHNT, CDR2 YENEEA. V was pared by 3 bases and J by 0 bases, with 7 bases of the junction left unmatched. This CDR3 has 17 residues.

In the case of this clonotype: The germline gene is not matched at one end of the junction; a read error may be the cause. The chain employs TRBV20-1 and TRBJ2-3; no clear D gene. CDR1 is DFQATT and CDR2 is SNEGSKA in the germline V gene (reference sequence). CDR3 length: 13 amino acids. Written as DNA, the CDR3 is TGCAGTGCTAGAGTACCGAGCACAGATAGGCAGTATTTT. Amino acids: CSARVPSTDRQYF.

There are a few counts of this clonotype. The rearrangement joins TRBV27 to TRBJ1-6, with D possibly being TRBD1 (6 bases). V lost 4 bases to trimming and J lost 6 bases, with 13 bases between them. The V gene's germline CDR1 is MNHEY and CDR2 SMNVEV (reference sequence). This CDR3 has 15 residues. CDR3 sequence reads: CASSSDRILNSPLHF. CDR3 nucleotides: TGTGCCAGCAGTTCGGACAGAATCCTTAATTCACCCCTCCACTTT.